Presented here are 2 T cell receptor beta chains from one specimen sequenced in a study of vaccination and CD4 T cells after COVID-19 (dated by TCRdb to between 2021 and 2022). The antigens for these receptors are not known. Libraries came from PCR. This sample was sequenced with an Illumina iSeq 100. DNA from cultured CD4+ T cells underwent TCR sequencing with the Oncomine TCR Beta short-read assay at the Johns Hopkins FTIC core. Starting from the raw public reads, TCRdb applied fastp trimming at Q25, assembled clones with MiXCR and retained in-frame beta chains. Rows are unified per CDR3 protein, each entry keeping the most common DNA and genes. In this sample the table shows about 9,100 distinct CDR3 sequences, roughly 70% of which occur a single time. 34% of the sample rests with the top ten. The treatment or condition label corresponds to: 10-day PBMC culture with coronavirus spike peptide pools or control peptides (ViraFEST assay).

The sample was CD4+ T cells from blood, cultured in vitro. The receptors here all came from a human donor who had recovered from COVID-19.

This chain connects TRBV2 to TRBJ1-1, with unresolved D. Per germline, CDR1 SNHLY and CDR2 FYNNEI. The CDR3 covers 13 residues. The V gene lost 1 base and the J gene lost 5 bases, with 8 bases spanning the gap. CDR3 nucleotides: TGTGCCAGCAGTGAAGGAGGACGGACTGAAGCTTTCTTT. This sequence encodes CASSEGGRTEAFF.

The chain joins TRBV20-1 to TRBJ2-7, with a possible D match to TRBD2 (6 bases). This CDR3 has 15 amino acids. CDR1 and CDR2 (germline): DFQATT, SNEGSKA (reference sequence). V shed 5 bases and J shed 1 base, with 18 bases lying between them. Here the CDR3 reads CSARTPLGGSYEQYF. CDR3 bases: TGCAGTGCTCGAACTCCGCTGGGGGGATCCTACGAGCAGTACTTC.